This T cell receptor beta chain originates from a study of regulatory T cells in long-lasting Graves disease. Study-level results: Persistent disease was associated with favored TRBV28 usage and with favored use of TRBJ1-2 and TRBJ2-5.

Sequencing libraries for TCR beta were prepared with iRepertoire HTBI primers and Arm-PCR of CDR3 regions. TCRdb re-derived calls from the multiplex PCR reads in MiXCR, one entry per CDR3 protein. The sample records 300,000 to 500,000 distinct CDR3 sequences, around 21% being singletons. Looked up from germline, CDR1 is DFQATT and CDR2 is SNEGSKA (reference sequence). The CDR3 loop spans 16 amino acids. V was clipped by 6 bases and J by 1 base, with 21 bases between them. This clonotype was counted many times. Antigen: not known. Time point here: persistent/refractory GD, antithyroid drugs over 5 years with positive TRAb. Following extraction of RNA from PBMCs, that RNA was used to make the TCR library.

The specimen was peripheral blood mononuclear cells (PBMCs), collected when the disease was refractory, from a patient treated with antithyroid drugs. The receptor was isolated from a female donor with Graves disease. The genes are TRBV20-1 and TRBJ1-2, with D perhaps TRBD1 (5 bases). CDR3 DNA sequence: TGCAGTGCAGCGATTAGCTACCACGACAGTAACTATGGCTACACCTTC. This gives the protein CSAAISYHDSNYGYTF.